A selection of T cell receptor beta chains follows, all from one sample in a study of vaccination and CD4 T cells after COVID-19. Their antigens are not known. MiXCR, run by TCRdb on the PCR reads, gives a single entry per CDR3 protein. The sample consists of under 15,000 distinct CDR3 sequences, 25% to 35% of them appearing once. Sequenced: cultured CD4+ T cells from blood. These receptors all stem from a human donor with COVID-19. Both conserved end residues are part of each CDR3. The order of the fields is clone size, V gene, CDR3 protein. Clone size appears in some rows only: once, few, many, or a class for an expanded clone.

clone size: few
V gene: TRBV6-5
CDR3 protein: CASSYGPSNQPQHF

clone size: -
V gene: TRBV6-1
CDR3 protein: CASSGGQLNEKLFF

clone size: -
V gene: TRBV5-1
CDR3 protein: CASRRYEQYF

clone size: -
V gene: TRBV6-2/TRBV6-3
CDR3 protein: CASSYYSGTGMGNIQYF

clone size: few
V gene: TRBV6-1
CDR3 protein: CASSEAAVRTTYF

clone size: -
V gene: TRBV5-4
CDR3 protein: CASSPQGASGNTIYF

clone size: -
V gene: TRBV12-5
CDR3 protein: CASGSLQGATMNTEAFF

clone size: -
V gene: TRBV19
CDR3 protein: CASSTQGRRETQYF

clone size: -
V gene: TRBV5-4
CDR3 protein: CASSLEGGGAAKNIQYF

clone size: -
V gene: TRBV5-1
CDR3 protein: CASSAQGANTEAFF

clone size: -
V gene: TRBV5-8
CDR3 protein: CASSFHRVSNYEQYF

clone size: few
V gene: TRBV6-1
CDR3 protein: CASRGDYEQYF

clone size: -
V gene: TRBV6-1
CDR3 protein: CAIHLAGGADTQYF

clone size: few
V gene: TRBV20-1
CDR3 protein: CSATRLAESTDTQYF

clone size: few
V gene: TRBV6-5
CDR3 protein: CASSYPDVPDTQYF

clone size: -
V gene: TRBV18
CDR3 protein: CASSPDPEGEQYF

clone size: -
V gene: TRBV25-1
CDR3 protein: CASSEERSGNTIYF

clone size: few
V gene: TRBV20-1
CDR3 protein: CSSGGLTDTQYF

clone size: few
V gene: TRBV5-1
CDR3 protein: CASSDLLSGANVLTF

clone size: -
V gene: TRBV7-2
CDR3 protein: CASSLASASAKNIQYF

clone size: -
V gene: TRBV5-1
CDR3 protein: CASSPDRASTNEKLFF

clone size: few
V gene: TRBV7-9
CDR3 protein: CASSPPSPGGGTEAFF

clone size: -
V gene: TRBV20-1
CDR3 protein: CSAREKGPGPLHF

clone size: few
V gene: TRBV7-3
CDR3 protein: CASSPTGGFGSPLHF

clone size: few
V gene: TRBV4-2
CDR3 protein: CASSQVNKAGGPHGELFF

clone size: -
V gene: TRBV14
CDR3 protein: CASSQELGAEQYF

clone size: -
V gene: TRBV15
CDR3 protein: CATSRDTSGTDTQYF

clone size: -
V gene: TRBV27
CDR3 protein: CASRVHDEQFF

clone size: few
V gene: TRBV20-1
CDR3 protein: CSARDDRGSTDTQYF

clone size: -
V gene: TRBV7-2
CDR3 protein: CASSSAGTSTGELFF

clone size: few
V gene: TRBV7-3
CDR3 protein: CASSRRGGSGELFF

clone size: -
V gene: TRBV5-8
CDR3 protein: CASSLEVQGTQPQHF

clone size: -
V gene: TRBV25-1
CDR3 protein: CASSESGTGDDRNSPLHF

clone size: -
V gene: TRBV20-1
CDR3 protein: CSAPPGLAGYEQYF

clone size: medium-sized
V gene: TRBV24-1
CDR3 protein: CATSDSQPGSNQPQHF

clone size: few
V gene: TRBV19
CDR3 protein: CACRGGGAYNEQFF

clone size: few
V gene: TRBV7-2
CDR3 protein: CASSLRTLANEQFF

clone size: -
V gene: TRBV19
CDR3 protein: CASSQNHEQFF

clone size: few
V gene: TRBV27
CDR3 protein: CASRHREGKDYGYTF

clone size: -
V gene: TRBV5-6
CDR3 protein: CASSLGSNTEAFF

clone size: -
V gene: TRBV7-2
CDR3 protein: CASSLMVAGDYEQYF

clone size: few
V gene: TRBV6-1
CDR3 protein: CASRGQGAGDTEAFF

clone size: -
V gene: TRBV2
CDR3 protein: CASSPPGQTLYQPQHF

clone size: few
V gene: TRBV2
CDR3 protein: CASSGNRGSRFYEQYF

clone size: -
V gene: TRBV14
CDR3 protein: CASSQQLWGQGAAGELFF

clone size: -
V gene: TRBV27
CDR3 protein: CASSVRSQGETQYF

clone size: few
V gene: TRBV2
CDR3 protein: CASSDRRSSTWATEAFF

clone size: -
V gene: TRBV5-4
CDR3 protein: CASSLALRGVTGELFF

clone size: -
V gene: TRBV6-5
CDR3 protein: CASSYSSRGMEKLFF

clone size: -
V gene: TRBV11-3
CDR3 protein: CASSSDGTGELFF

clone size: once
V gene: TRBV5-1
CDR3 protein: CASSGGQGAYNEQFF

clone size: -
V gene: TRBV20-1
CDR3 protein: CSARVGRWITYNSPLHF

clone size: few
V gene: TRBV20-1
CDR3 protein: CSASGAVYNEQFF

clone size: -
V gene: TRBV29-1
CDR3 protein: CSVLLAGGQETQYF

clone size: large
V gene: TRBV6-5
CDR3 protein: CASSYSDRGLSGYTF

clone size: -
V gene: TRBV5-6
CDR3 protein: CASSLVFSGGSPLHF

clone size: few
V gene: TRBV5-1
CDR3 protein: CASSVLGGAGTEAFF